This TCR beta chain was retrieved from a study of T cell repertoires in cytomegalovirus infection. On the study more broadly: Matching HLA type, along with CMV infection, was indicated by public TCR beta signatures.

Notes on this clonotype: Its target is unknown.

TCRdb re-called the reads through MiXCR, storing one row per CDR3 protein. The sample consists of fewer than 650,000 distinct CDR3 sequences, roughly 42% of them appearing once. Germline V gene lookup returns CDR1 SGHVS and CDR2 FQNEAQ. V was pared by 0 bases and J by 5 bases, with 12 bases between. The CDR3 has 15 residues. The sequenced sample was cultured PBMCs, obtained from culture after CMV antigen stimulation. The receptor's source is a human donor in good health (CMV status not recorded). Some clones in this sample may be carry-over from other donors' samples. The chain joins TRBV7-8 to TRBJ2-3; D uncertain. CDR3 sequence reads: CASSLAGRGRDTQYF. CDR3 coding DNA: TGTGCCAGCAGCTTAGCCGGCAGAGGAAGAGATACGCAGTATTTT.